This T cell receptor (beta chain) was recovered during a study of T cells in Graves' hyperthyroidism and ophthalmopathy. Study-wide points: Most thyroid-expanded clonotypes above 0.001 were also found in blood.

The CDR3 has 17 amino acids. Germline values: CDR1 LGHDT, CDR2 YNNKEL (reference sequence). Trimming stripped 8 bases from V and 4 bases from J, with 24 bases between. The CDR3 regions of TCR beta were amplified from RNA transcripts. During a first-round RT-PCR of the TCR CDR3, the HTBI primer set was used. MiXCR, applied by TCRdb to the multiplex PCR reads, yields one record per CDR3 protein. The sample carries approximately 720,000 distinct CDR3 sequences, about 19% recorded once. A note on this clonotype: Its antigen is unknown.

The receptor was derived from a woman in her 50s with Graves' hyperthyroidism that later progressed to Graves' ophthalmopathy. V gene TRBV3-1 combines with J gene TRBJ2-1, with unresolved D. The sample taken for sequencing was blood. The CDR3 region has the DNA TGTGCCAGCGCCACCACCGAACGTCCGCGTCGGTACAATGAGCAGTTCTTC. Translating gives CASATTERPRRYNEQFF.